This T cell receptor beta chain was recovered during a study of OX40 agonist ivuxolimab in advanced cancers. About the study: The study gave patients intravenous ivuxolimab at 0.01 to 10 mg/kg every 2 weeks.

TCRdb keeps only in-frame clones here, not all; method: immunoSEQ multiplex PCR. The table shows over 70,000 clones, with approximately 91% occurring only once. Comments on this clone: Its specificity is not known.

Overall study findings and caveats: With doses of 0.1 to 3.0 mg/kg, CD4+ and CD8+ blood T cells had undergone clonal expansion by week 6. Expanded clones were, on average, more numerous in CD8+ T cells than in CD4+.

Germline V lookup: CDR1 SGHRS, CDR2 YFSETQ. V lost 2 bases, J lost 5 bases, and 13 bases lay in between. The CDR3 totals 14 residues. The chain couples TRBV5-1 to TRBJ2-5, with D tentatively TRBD1 (5 bases). This sample comprised CD4+ or CD8+ T cells sorted from blood, obtained in a trial of the OX40 agonist ivuxolimab. This sequence originates from an adult with an advanced solid tumor such as melanoma, head and neck, liver or kidney cancer. CDR3 bases: TGCGCCAGCAGCTTACCCCAGGGATCCGAGACCCAGTACTTC. Translating gives CASSLPQGSETQYF.